Following are 10 T cell receptor beta chains from one sample sequenced in a study of blood T cell repertoires in COVID-19. Produced via immunoSEQ multiplex PCR; TCRdb's table is partial and in-frame only. The table has approximately 290,000 clones, around 90% seen once. The sample was peripheral blood. The receptors come from a man between 18 and 29 years old with active or convalescent COVID-19.

The chain employs TRBV28 and TRBJ1-4, with D unresolved. The CDR3 sequence is 14 residues long. Trimming removed 8 bases at V and 7 bases at J, with 17 bases between. Per germline, CDR1 MDHEN and CDR2 SYDVKM. The CDR3 here is CASYSSGLGEKLFF. CDR3 coding DNA: TGTGCCAGCTACTCTAGCGGGTTGGGTGAAAAACTGTTTTTT.

The rearrangement links TRBV5-4 to TRBJ2-6; no reliable D call. CDR1 is SGHNT and CDR2 is YYREEE in the germline V gene (reference sequence). The CDR3 loop spans 13 amino acids. V lost 5 bases to trimming and J lost 1 base, with 4 bases between them. The CDR3 region has the DNA TGTGCCAGCAGGGAGTCTGGGGCCAACGTCCTGACTTTC. It translates to CASRESGANVLTF.

The V and J genes are TRBV28 and TRBJ1-2; D is unclear. The CDR3 has 13 amino acids. The V gene's germline CDR1 is MDHEN and CDR2 SYDVKM. V lost 6 bases and J lost 4, with 12 bases in between. CDR3 loop: CASRPGGFYGYTF. The CDR3 nucleotides are TGTGCCAGCAGGCCCGGAGGCTTCTATGGCTACACCTTC.

This chain links TRBV28 with TRBJ2-7; 8 bases fit TRBD1. There are 14 residues in the CDR3. J was trimmed by 3 bases and V by 6 bases; bases with no gene match: 7. Looked up from germline, CDR1 is MDHEN and CDR2 is SYDVKM. The DNA of the CDR3 is TGTGCCAGCAGGACACGGACAGGGAACTACGAGCAGTACTTC. Its protein product is CASRTRTGNYEQYF.

The chain combines TRBV2 with TRBJ1-2, with 10 bases that match TRBD1. J was trimmed by 5 bases and V by 6 bases; bases with no gene match: 9. The CDR3 is 15 residues long. Germline V lookup: CDR1 SNHLY, CDR2 FYNNEI. As DNA, the CDR3 is TGTGCCAGCAGAACCGGGACAGGGGCCCTGTATGGCTACACCTTC. As protein: CASRTGTGALYGYTF.

The chain couples TRBV7-9 to TRBJ1-5; 8 nucleotides line up with TRBD1. Trimming at V came to 5 bases and at J to 3 bases, leaving 6 bases not matched to a gene. The CDR3 has 15 residues. Germline CDR1 SEHNR, CDR2 FQNEAQ (reference sequence). CDR3 sequence reads: CASSLGQGYNQPQHF. The CDR3 bases are TGTGCCAGCAGCCTAGGACAGGGCTACAATCAGCCCCAGCATTTT.

The V call is TRBV4-1, the J call TRBJ1-1; D might be TRBD1 (6 bases). The CDR3 extends over 16 amino acids. Germline assignment: CDR1 MGHRA and CDR2 YSYEKL. The V end was cut by 3 bases, the J end by 3 bases, with 17 bases between. The CDR3 region is CASSQRTALADTEAFF. CDR3 in DNA: TGCGCCAGCAGCCAGAGGACAGCCCTCGCGGACACTGAAGCTTTCTTT.

The chain combines TRBV6-5 with TRBJ1-2; D gene uncertain. This CDR3 is 14 amino acids long. From germline, CDR1 is MNHEY and CDR2 SVGAGI. V was cut by 0 bases and J by 4 bases, with 9 bases left in between. Here the CDR3 reads CASSYSEEVYGYTF. The CDR3 DNA sequence: TGTGCCAGCAGTTACTCAGAGGAGGTCTATGGCTACACCTTC.

The chain joins TRBV29-1 to TRBJ1-5; tentatively, D is TRBD1 (6 bases). V was trimmed by 5 bases and J by 0 bases, leaving 8 bases between them. CDR1 is SQVTM and CDR2 is ANQGSEA in the germline V gene. The CDR3 has 13 residues. The CDR3 sequence: CSVRGNSNQPQHF. CDR3 DNA: TGCAGCGTTAGGGGGAATAGCAATCAGCCCCAGCATTTT.

The chain carries TRBV6-4 and TRBJ2-1, with D perhaps matching TRBD2 (5 bases). CDR3 size: 15 residues. From germline, CDR1 is MRHNA and CDR2 SNTAGT. With 1 base removed from V and 0 bases from J, the gap between germline ends came to 7 bases. CDR3 sequence reads: CASSDLASSYNEQFF. CDR3 DNA sequence: TGTGCCAGCAGTGACTTAGCGAGCTCCTACAATGAGCAGTTCTTC.